A single T cell receptor (beta chain) is shown here with its context. This sample stems from a study of blood T cell repertoires in COVID-19. Study overall: Acute and convalescent COVID-19 samples came from the United States, Italy and Spain. The cDNA or gDNA used as material had been derived from T cells, B-cell-depleted T cells, or PBMCs.

Germline CDR1 and CDR2: SGHRS and YFSETQ. There are 13 residues in the CDR3. Trimming took off 4 bases at V and 10 bases at J, with 16 bases between the two ends. In the original processing: Nucleated cell counts were estimated from reference gene primer amplification. Using immunoSEQ multiplex PCR, the repertoire was profiled, and TCRdb retains in-frame clones only, with some absent. That table supplies the V and J calls and clone size; D and trimming were determined from the DNA. Here the sample spans 95,000 to 150,000 clones, around 80% being singletons. What was sequenced was peripheral blood. The origin of this receptor is an elderly man with active or convalescent COVID-19. The V and J genes are TRBV5-1 and TRBJ2-3; D might be TRBD1 (6 bases). The CDR3 DNA reads as TGCGCCAGCAGCGGAATACAGGGCGGCGCGCAGTATTTT. Translating gives CASSGIQGGAQYF.